A single TCR beta chain is shown here with its context. The data stem from a study of blood T cell repertoires in COVID-19. Turning to the study itself: Acute and convalescent COVID-19 samples came from the United States, Italy and Spain.

Which cohort a participant joined came from the clinical history participants gave. Per the original data handling: How many nucleated cells were present was estimated from reference gene primer amplification. TCRdb keeps only in-frame clones here, not all; method: immunoSEQ multiplex PCR. From that table come the V and J calls and clone size; the DNA was used to work out D and trimming. The table lists about 210,000 clones, 81% of them singletons. This TCR derives from a woman between 45 and 60 years old with acute COVID-19. Sequenced: PBMCs or T cells enriched from blood (not recorded which).

The CDR3, as DNA: TGTGCCAGCAGTTCTAGCGGGGGGGGAGAGACCCAGTACTTC. Translating it yields CASSSSGGGETQYF. This chain links TRBV28 with TRBJ2-5, with TRBD2 identical over 12 bases. The CDR3 sequence is 14 residues long. The J segment lost 4 bases and the V segment lost 4 bases, leaving 1 base of the junction unmatched. The germline gives CDR1 MDHEN, CDR2 SYDVKM.